The 30 T cell receptor beta chains reported below all come from one sample, sequenced in a study of post-analysis software for immune sequencing data. The antigens for these receptors are not known. Carried by the TCR beta cDNA libraries were unique molecular identifiers. MiXCR, run by TCRdb on the PCR reads, gives a single entry per CDR3 protein. This table holds some 500,000 distinct CDR3 sequences, less than 45% found once. Study results and caveats: TRBV segments more frequent in patients than in controls numbered roughly 5 and included TRBV5-6, TRBV5-1 and TRBV20-1.

Sequences were obtained from blood. Every receptor here comes from a girl aged 10 to 17 with multiple sclerosis.

V gene TRBV27 combines with J gene TRBJ2-2, with TRBD2 identical over 7 bases. The V gene end was trimmed by 4 bases and the J gene end by 7 bases; junction bases not matched to a gene: 6. The CDR3 is 14 residues long. The germline CDR1 and CDR2 sequences are MNHEY and SMNVEV (reference sequence). The DNA for the CDR3 is TGTGCCAGCAGTTACGGAGGGGAGGGCGGGGAGCTGTTTTTT. Protein product: CASSYGGEGGELFF.

This chain uses TRBV20-1 with TRBJ2-5; TRBD2 agrees at 8 bases. The CDR3 consists of 14 residues. Germline lookup yields CDR1 DFQATT and CDR2 SNEGSKA (reference sequence). Trimming cost V 5 bases and J 3 bases; bases outside gene matches: 8. CDR3 amino acids: CSALLRGAEETQYF. The CDR3 bases are TGCAGTGCTCTCCTGCGGGGGGCCGAAGAGACCCAGTACTTC.

The chain's CDR3 is CSPSPGSTEAFF. The CDR3, as DNA: TGCAGCCCGAGTCCAGGGAGCACTGAAGCTTTCTTT. The chain combines TRBV29-1 with TRBJ1-1; D might be TRBD1 (5 bases). This CDR3 is built from 12 residues. The V end lost 8 bases, the J end lost 4 bases, and 14 bases lay between the germline ends. Germline V CDR1 and CDR2: SQVTM, ANQGSEA. Together with reference TRBV29-1 and TRBJ1-1, the CDR3 gives the full variable domain: SAVISQKPSRDICQRGTSLTIQCQVDSQVTMMFWYRQQPGQSLTLIATANQGSEATYESGFVIDKFPISRPNLTFSTLTVSNMSPEDSSIYLCSPSPGSTEAFFGQGTRLTVV.

This clonotype was picked up one time. The chain uses TRBV10-3 and TRBJ1-6; no firm D call. This CDR3 region has 14 residues. CDR1 is ENHRY, CDR2 SYGVKD, per germline. V lost 6 bases and J lost 0, with 6 bases in between. DNA of the CDR3: TGTGCCATCAGGGGGAGCTCCTATAATTCACCCCTCCACTTT. Its protein is CAIRGSSYNSPLHF.

The gene calls are TRBV9 and TRBJ1-5; D gene uncertain. CDR1 is SGDLS, CDR2 YYNGEE, per germline. Trimming removed 7 bases at V and 1 base at J, with 12 bases between. The CDR3 length is 14 residues. CDR3 nucleotide sequence: TGTGCCAGCGCCCTCGGGCAGAGCAATCAGCCCCAGCATTTT. Amino acid sequence: CASALGQSNQPQHF.

This clonotype was detected many times. V and J are TRBV13 and TRBJ2-7, with D uncertain. The CDR3 is 11 amino acids. V lost 5 bases, J lost 6 bases, and 8 bases lay in between. From germline, CDR1 is PRHDT and CDR2 FYEKMQ (reference sequence). Written as DNA, the CDR3 is TGTGCCAGCAGCCAAGGGCGCGAGCAGTACTTC. Its protein is CASSQGREQYF.

The chain combines TRBV4-1 with TRBJ2-3, with 8 bases aligning to TRBD2. CDR1 is MGHRA and CDR2 is YSYEKL in the germline V gene. CDR3 size: 15 residues. J was trimmed by 8 bases and V by 4 bases; bases with no gene match: 11. The chain's CDR3 is CASSPAGVGQVTQYF. CDR3 in DNA: TGCGCCAGCAGCCCAGCGGGAGTCGGGCAGGTTACGCAGTATTTT.

The chain is built from TRBV5-1 and TRBJ2-3, with D perhaps TRBD1 or TRBD2 (5 bases each). The V end was cut by 6 bases, the J end by 6 bases, with 17 bases between. Germline CDR1 SGHRS, CDR2 YFSETQ. The CDR3 is made up of 14 amino acids. The CDR3: CASTLGPAPDTQYF. CDR3 DNA: TGCGCCAGCACCCTGGGACCAGCCCCGGATACGCAGTATTTT.

This clonotype was found a few times. The chain carries TRBV4-2 and TRBJ2-1; a weak D match, TRBD1 (6 bases). This CDR3 is 14 amino acids long. Germline lookup yields CDR1 LGHNA and CDR2 YNFKEQ. The germline V and J ends were trimmed by 3 bases and 6 bases, with 12 bases remaining between them. As DNA, the CDR3 is TGTGCCAGCAGCCAGAACAGGGTGGGCAATGAGCAGTTCTTC. Translation gives CASSQNRVGNEQFF.

This clonotype was seen a few times. V is TRBV29-1 and J is TRBJ1-1; no clear D gene. This CDR3 has 15 amino acids. CDR1 and CDR2 (germline): SQVTM, ANQGSEA. Trimming removed 2 bases at V and 1 base at J, with 14 bases between. The chain's CDR3 is CSVEMQGRPNTEAFF. The CDR3 DNA sequence: TGCAGCGTTGAAATGCAAGGCCGTCCGAACACTGAAGCTTTCTTT.

This clonotype showed up just a few times. This rearrangement joins TRBV5-5 to TRBJ1-5; tentative D call: TRBD1 (5 bases). CDR1 and CDR2 from the germline V gene are SGHKS and YYEKEE (reference sequence). V lost 3 bases and J lost 4, with 14 bases in between. The CDR3 contains 15 residues. The CDR3 region is CASSSGDRGNQPQHF. In nucleotides, the CDR3 is TGTGCCAGCAGCTCGGGGGACCGAGGGAATCAGCCCCAGCATTTT.

This clonotype was detected only a few times. The chain is built from TRBV4-1 and TRBJ2-6; TRBD1 might be the D (6 bases). Germline CDR1 reads MGHRA; CDR2 reads YSYEKL. Trimming stripped 3 bases from V and 2 bases from J, with 17 bases between. The CDR3 has 18 residues. CDR3 bases: TGCGCCAGCAGCCATCGTCCCGGGACATTAGCTGGGGCCAACGTCCTGACTTTC. Translating it yields CASSHRPGTLAGANVLTF.

This clonotype was seen more than once but under ten times. This sequence joins TRBV6-5 and TRBJ2-3; TRBD2 matches 10 bases. Germline V CDR1 and CDR2: MNHEY, SVGAGI. There are 15 residues in the CDR3. The V gene end was trimmed by 5 bases and the J gene end by 5 bases; junction bases not matched to a gene: 7. The CDR3 region is CASSLAASGRDTQYF. CDR3 DNA: TGTGCCAGCAGTCTAGCGGCTAGCGGGAGAGATACGCAGTATTTT.

This clonotype was seen a handful of times. The rearrangement uses TRBV7-2 and TRBJ2-7, with D perhaps given as TRBD1 or TRBD2 (5 bases each). Trimming removed 7 bases at V and 5 bases at J, with 21 bases between. The CDR3 is made up of 15 amino acids. The germline CDR1 and CDR2 sequences are SGHTA and FQGNSA. The CDR3 sequence is CASTASRQGPNEQYF. The CDR3 DNA reads TGTGCCAGCACCGCCAGTCGGCAGGGACCAAACGAGCAGTACTTC.

J is TRBJ2-5 and V is TRBV27; D is ambiguous. Matching the DNA end better, TRBJ2-7 makes the J call doubtful. The CDR3 sequence is 13 residues long. The germline CDR1 and CDR2 sequences are MNHEY and SMNVEV (reference sequence). As DNA, the CDR3 is TGTGCCAGCAGTCCCCTTAAGAGGTTCGAGCAGTACTTC. This translates into CASSPLKRFEQYF.

This sequence joins TRBV9 and TRBJ2-7; D is unclear. V was trimmed by 3 bases and J by 3 bases, leaving 4 bases between them. The germline CDR1 and CDR2 sequences are SGDLS and YYNGEE. This CDR3 has 11 amino acids. CDR3 residues: CASSADYEQYF. As DNA, the CDR3 is TGTGCCAGCAGCGCCGACTACGAGCAGTACTTC.

The DNA of the CDR3 is TGTGCCAGTACCCCGGACTCCGCCTACAATGAGCAGTTCTTC. Protein product: CASTPDSAYNEQFF. The chain carries TRBV19 and TRBJ2-1; possibly TRBD2 for D (5 bases). Trimming shortened V by 7 bases and J by 2 bases, and 12 bases separated the two germline ends. CDR1 LNHDA and CDR2 SQIVND come from the germline V gene (reference sequence). CDR3 size: 14 residues.

This clonotype was observed a handful of times. The rearrangement uses TRBV12-3 or TRBV12-4 and TRBJ2-1; a possible D gene is TRBD2 (6 bases). This CDR3 comprises 14 residues. V was trimmed by 7 bases and J by 5 bases, leaving 15 bases between them. The DNA of the CDR3 is TGTGCCAGCACAGCGGGTCGGAGAGACAATGAGCAGTTCTTC. Protein sequence: CASTAGRRDNEQFF.

This clonotype was detected a few times. The genes are TRBV29-1 and TRBJ2-1, with unresolved D. The length of the CDR3 is 14 residues. CDR1 is SQVTM and CDR2 is ANQGSEA in the germline V gene. V dropped 3 bases and J dropped 0 bases, with 9 bases sitting between them. CDR3 loop: CSVDLTDSYNEQFF. The CDR3 region has the DNA TGCAGCGTTGATCTCACGGACTCCTACAATGAGCAGTTCTTC.

This clonotype was seen only a few times. The rearrangement joins TRBV4-2 to TRBJ2-2; 9 bases agree with TRBD1. The germline CDR1 and CDR2 sequences are LGHNA and YNFKEQ. This CDR3 is 17 amino acids long. The V segment lost 3 bases and the J segment 7 bases; nucleotides outside the gene matches: 12. CDR3 loop: CASSQGSGTGRGGELFF. CDR3 sequence (DNA): TGTGCCAGCAGCCAGGGCTCCGGGACAGGGCGCGGCGGGGAGCTGTTTTTT.

This chain links TRBV2 with TRBJ2-5; D may be TRBD2 (5 bases). Germline V lookup: CDR1 SNHLY, CDR2 FYNNEI. Deletions cut 4 bases from V and 2 bases from J, with 11 bases between. This CDR3 has 14 amino acids. The CDR3 is CASSAMDLQETQYF. CDR3 bases: TGTGCCAGCAGTGCGATGGACTTACAAGAGACCCAGTACTTC.

This clonotype occurred a few times. The gene calls are TRBV28 and TRBJ2-5, with 8 bases identical to TRBD2. The DNA end lines up better with TRBJ2-7; the J call may be wrong. Per the germline V gene, CDR1 is MDHEN and CDR2 is SYDVKM. The CDR3 has 15 residues. CDR3 sequence reads: CASSDSGTRPPEQYF. The CDR3 bases are TGTGCCAGCAGCGACTCCGGGACTAGACCCCCCGAGCAGTACTTC.

Comment on this clonotype: One junction end does not reproduce the germline sequence, and a read error may be involved. The chain recombines TRBV28 with TRBJ2-7; a possible D gene is TRBD2 (5 bases). Germline V lookup: CDR1 MDHEN, CDR2 SYDVKM. CDR3 length: 16 residues. This CDR3 is CTSSFVGTLVREEQYF. CDR3 DNA: TGTACCAGCAGTTTTGTGGGTACGCTAGTAAGGGAGGAGCAGTACTTC.

V and J are TRBV11-3 and TRBJ2-5; 13 bases match TRBD2. V was pared by 5 bases and J by 11 bases, with 14 bases of the junction left unmatched. Germline V gene sequence: CDR1 SGHNT, CDR2 YENEEA. This CDR3 is 16 amino acids long. The CDR3 nucleotides are TGTGCCAGCAGCCCTCGGGTGGGACTAGCGGGAAATGAGCAGTACTTC. Translated: CASSPRVGLAGNEQYF.

This clonotype has just a few counts. The chain employs TRBV7-2 and TRBJ1-5; D possibly corresponds to TRBD1 (6 bases). This CDR3 has 18 residues. CDR1 SGHTA and CDR2 FQGNSA come from the germline V gene. Trimming stripped 3 bases from V and 4 bases from J, with 22 bases between. The CDR3 coding sequence is TGTGCCAGCAGCTTGAATAATGGAGGGGGATACATTAATCAGCCCCAGCATTTT. Translating gives CASSLNNGGGYINQPQHF.

This rearrangement joins TRBV7-9 to TRBJ1-4; D may be TRBD1 (5 bases). Trimming took 7 bases from V and 5 from J, leaving 14 bases between them. Looked up from germline, CDR1 is SEHNR and CDR2 is FQNEAQ (reference sequence). This CDR3 has 14 residues. The CDR3 protein is CASTSGQANEKLFF. The DNA of the CDR3 is TGTGCCAGCACTTCAGGGCAGGCGAATGAAAAACTGTTTTTT. Complete variable domain (other parts from reference TRBV7-9 and TRBJ1-4): DTGVSQNPRHKITKRGQNVTFRCDPISEHNRLYWYRQTLGQGPEFLTYFQNEAQLEKSRLLSDRFSAERPKGSFSTLEIQRTEQGDSAMYLCASTSGQANEKLFFGSGTQLSVL.

The rearrangement joins TRBV20-1 to TRBJ2-7; TRBD2 matches at 9 bases. The length of the CDR3 is 14 residues. With V trimmed by 6 bases and J by 0 bases, 6 bases remained unmatched. Germline CDR1 reads DFQATT; CDR2 reads SNEGSKA (reference sequence). CDR3 residues: CSAVSGGSSYEQYF. CDR3 nucleotide sequence: TGCAGTGCAGTTAGCGGGGGAAGCTCCTACGAGCAGTACTTC.

The genes are TRBV5-1 and TRBJ1-1; TRBD1 agrees at 9 bases. The germline V gene encodes CDR1 SGHRS and CDR2 YFSETQ. The CDR3 runs 17 residues. The V gene end was trimmed by 2 bases and the J gene end by 1 base; junction bases not matched to a gene: 9. CDR3 region: CASSFRPDRGRNTEAFF. In DNA form, the CDR3 reads TGCGCCAGCAGCTTTAGGCCGGACAGGGGAAGGAACACTGAAGCTTTCTTT.

This clonotype has just a few counts. The V and J genes are TRBV29-1 and TRBJ2-1, with D perhaps matching TRBD1 (6 bases). The CDR3 has 13 residues. V was clipped by 3 bases and J by 9 bases, with 15 bases between them. Looked up from germline, CDR1 is SQVTM and CDR2 is ANQGSEA. Here the CDR3 DNA reads TGCAGCGTTGATAACAGGGAAGTCAGTGAGCAGTTCTTC. Translated: CSVDNREVSEQFF.

This chain links TRBV27 with TRBJ1-1; 7 bases are a match to TRBD1. Germline values: CDR1 MNHEY, CDR2 SMNVEV (reference sequence). V lost 5 bases and J lost 10; bases outside the gene matches: 13. The CDR3 consists of 14 residues. The CDR3 DNA sequence: TGTGCCAGCAGTGGTGGGTCAAGGGGGCTGGTAGCTTTCTTT. Translated, it gives CASSGGSRGLVAFF.